One and the same sample provided the 5 T cell receptor beta chains below, sequenced in a study of blood T cell repertoires in COVID-19. Method: immunoSEQ multiplex PCR; TCRdb's copy keeps in-frame clones and lacks some. In the table there are approximately 250,000 clones, 85% of which are singletons. Specimen: peripheral blood. The receptors here all came from a woman aged 60 to 75 with active or convalescent COVID-19.

The chain uses TRBV7-9 and TRBJ1-4; 9 bases fit TRBD1. J was trimmed by 5 bases and V by 5 bases; bases with no gene match: 6. There are 15 residues in the CDR3. The germline CDR1 and CDR2 sequences are SEHNR and FQNEAQ (reference sequence). The CDR3 sequence is CASSPPGQGNEKLFF. For the CDR3, the DNA is TGTGCCAGCAGCCCCCCGGGACAGGGAAATGAAAAACTGTTTTTT.

The V call is TRBV6-6, the J call TRBJ1-5; D may be TRBD1 (6 bases). The germline CDR1 and CDR2 sequences are MNHNY and SVGAGI (reference sequence). There are 16 residues in the CDR3. V lost 0 bases and J lost 6, with 15 bases in between. The DNA of the CDR3 is TGTGCCAGCAGTTACTCCGGACAGCAGTTCGCTCAGCCCCAGCATTTT. Translation: CASSYSGQQFAQPQHF.

The J gene is TRBJ1-5, the V gene TRBV2; D remains ambiguous. The CDR3 is 16 residues long. Trimming took 3 bases from V and 0 from J, leaving 12 bases between them. Germline CDR1 reads SNHLY; CDR2 reads FYNNEI. In DNA form, the CDR3 reads TGTGCCAGCAGTGATCTACTTGGTTATAGCAATCAGCCCCAGCATTTT. This gives the protein CASSDLLGYSNQPQHF.

This chain connects TRBV6-6 to TRBJ2-3, with 10 nucleotides matching TRBD2. Per the germline V gene, CDR1 is MNHNY and CDR2 is SVGAGI (reference sequence). With 7 bases clipped from V and 3 bases from J, the junction kept 4 bases outside the gene matches. This CDR3 spans 14 amino acids. The CDR3 sequence is CASTGTSATDTQYF. The CDR3 DNA follows: TGTGCCAGCACCGGGACTAGCGCTACAGATACGCAGTATTTT.

This chain uses TRBV7-2 with TRBJ2-2, with 8 bases aligning to TRBD2. The CDR3 is 15 amino acids. Germline-derived CDR1 and CDR2 are SGHTA and FQGNSA. Trimming at V came to 5 bases and at J to 4 bases, leaving 6 bases not matched to a gene. In DNA, the CDR3 is TGTGCCAGCAGCCGGGAGGGAACGGGCACCGGGGAGCTGTTTTTT. Translated: CASSREGTGTGELFF.